The rows below give T cell receptor beta chains drawn from one sample of a study of glioma-infiltrating T cells. One entry per CDR3 protein results from TCRdb running MiXCR on the multiplex PCR reads. The data show tens of thousands of distinct CDR3 sequences, 23% seen once. The sequenced sample consisted of glioma tissue, nonneoplastic brain tissue, or PBMCs (not recorded which). These receptors were obtained from a human donor with low-grade glioma or glioblastoma, undergoing nonglioma brain surgery, or in good health (not recorded which). CDR3s include the opening cysteine and the closing phenylalanine or tryptophan. Each record gives: CDR3 protein, CDR3 DNA, V gene, D gene, J gene, clone size. The D gene is left open where the match is weak. Where a row states a size, it is once, few, many or the class of an expanded clone; other rows omit it.

CASSLAGGSNEQFF,TGTGCCAGCAGCCTAGCGGGAGGGTCCAATGAGCAGTTCTTC,TRBV4-2,TRBD2,TRBJ2-1,few
CASSRGADEAFF,TGTGCCAGCTCACGAGGGGCGGATGAAGCTTTCTTT,TRBV18,-,TRBJ1-1,many
CSVEVTGLTYEQYF,TGCAGCGTTGAAGTAACCGGTTTAACCTACGAGCAGTACTTC,TRBV29-1,-,TRBJ2-7,-
CSVEDLGRVNTEAFF,TGCAGCGTTGAAGATCTTGGCCGCGTGAACACTGAAGCTTTCTTT,TRBV29-1,-,TRBJ1-1,many
CASSTGTGRGMNTEAFF,TGTGCCAGCAGCACAGGGACAGGGAGGGGTATGAACACTGAAGCTTTCTTT,TRBV5-6,TRBD1,TRBJ1-1,few
CASSSPGTGAYEQYF,TGTGCCAGCAGTTCCCCCGGGACAGGGGCCTACGAGCAGTACTTC,TRBV28,TRBD1,TRBJ2-7,many
CASRNGHNFARYTF,TGTGCCAGTAGGAACGGACATAATTTTGCTCGCTACACCTTC,TRBV19,-,TRBJ1-2,many
CASSLGTVNSPLHF,TGTGCCAGCAGCTTAGGGACAGTTAATTCACCCCTCCACTTT,TRBV7-9,-,TRBJ1-6,many
CSVGQAEEQYF,TGCAGCGTCGGACAGGCCGAGGAGCAGTACTTC,TRBV29-1,TRBD1,TRBJ2-7,many
CASSQRLIAAVGQETQYF,TGTGCCAGCAGCCAGCGGCTGATAGCCGCCGTGGGCCAAGAGACCCAGTACTTC,TRBV14,-,TRBJ2-5,-
CASSQELTGAYNSPLHF,TGTGCCAGCAGCCAAGAGCTGACGGGAGCCTATAATTCACCCCTCCACTTT,TRBV3-1,-,TRBJ1-6,many
CASSLWGTNSPLHF,TGTGCCAGCAGTTTGTGGGGGACCAATTCACCCCTCCACTTT,TRBV27,-,TRBJ1-6,many
CASSVTPPGRGVSNQPQHF,TGTGCCAGTAGTGTGACCCCTCCCGGAAGGGGAGTTAGCAATCAGCCCCAGCATTTT,TRBV19,-,TRBJ1-5,-
CASSFSGSKETQYF,TGTGCCAGCAGCTTTTCCGGCAGCAAAGAGACCCAGTACTTC,TRBV5-5,-,TRBJ2-5,-
CASSYGTSGFTDTQYF,TGTGCCAGCAGCTACGGGACTAGCGGGTTCACAGATACGCAGTATTTT,TRBV7-2,TRBD2,TRBJ2-3,-
CARSQVSADTEAFF,TGTGCCCGCAGCCAGGTGTCGGCGGACACTGAAGCTTTCTTT,TRBV4-2,-,TRBJ1-1,-
CASSYFAKNREQYF,TGTGCCAGCAGTTACTTTGCAAAAAATCGCGAGCAGTACTTC,TRBV6-9,-,TRBJ2-7,once
CSANRLAGAPQGVFQETQYF,TGCAGTGCTAACCGACTAGCGGGAGCCCCCCAGGGCGTCTTCCAAGAGACCCAGTACTTC,TRBV20-1,TRBD2,TRBJ2-5,-
CSARAGTRRTGELFF,TGCAGTGCTAGAGCCGGGACCAGGAGGACCGGGGAGCTGTTTTTT,TRBV20-1,-,TRBJ2-2,many
CATSSPSGSYEQYF,TGTGCCACCAGCAGCCCTAGCGGGAGCTACGAGCAGTACTTC,TRBV15,TRBD2,TRBJ2-7,many
CASSRAQGGNQPQHF,TGTGCCAGCAGCCGGGCACAGGGTGGCAATCAGCCCCAGCATTTT,TRBV3-1,-,TRBJ1-5,once